This T cell receptor (beta chain) emerged from a study of human T cells and chemical hapten exposure. Time point noted: patch test 1, 2 weeks after DPC sensitization. Treatment indicated: therapeutic diphenylcyclopropenone sensitization with weekly scalp DPC. Phlebotomy was performed prior to application of every patch test. V was pared by 0 bases and J by 4 bases, with 17 bases between. CDR1 and CDR2 from the germline V gene are SGHRS and YFSETQ. This CDR3 comprises 17 residues. This clonotype has a handful of counts. Attachment of unique molecular identifiers to individual cDNA molecules was performed in the library. One entry per CDR3 protein, called by TCRdb with MiXCR from the RACE reads. The profile shows fewer than 100,000 distinct CDR3 sequences, about an eighth of them singletons.

V usage is TRBV5-1 and J usage is TRBJ2-1; D is perhaps TRBD1 (6 bases). The clonotype was recovered from a woman aged 60-75 years with alopecia areata. Some clones in this sample may be carry-over from other donors' samples. Sequencing used whole blood, obtained in connection with sensitization to the hapten diphenylcyclopropenone (DPC). The CDR3 region has the DNA TGCGCCAGCAGCTTGGTTCTTGGTGTCCAGGGGTACAATGAGCAGTTCTTC. It translates to CASSLVLGVQGYNEQFF.